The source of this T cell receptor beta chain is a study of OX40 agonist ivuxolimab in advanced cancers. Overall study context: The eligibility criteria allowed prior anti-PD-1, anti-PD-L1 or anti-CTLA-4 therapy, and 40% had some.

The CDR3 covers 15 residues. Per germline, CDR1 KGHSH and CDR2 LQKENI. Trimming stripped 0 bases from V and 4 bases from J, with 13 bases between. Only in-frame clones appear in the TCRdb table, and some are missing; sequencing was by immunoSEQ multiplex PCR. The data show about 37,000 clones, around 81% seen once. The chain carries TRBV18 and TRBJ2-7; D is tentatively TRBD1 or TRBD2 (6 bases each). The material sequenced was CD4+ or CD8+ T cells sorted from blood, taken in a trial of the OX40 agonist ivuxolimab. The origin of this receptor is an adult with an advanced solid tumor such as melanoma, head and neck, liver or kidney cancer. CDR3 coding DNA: TGTGCCAGCTCACCACCGGGACCGGGGGCTTACGAGCAGTACTTC. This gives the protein CASSPPGPGAYEQYF.